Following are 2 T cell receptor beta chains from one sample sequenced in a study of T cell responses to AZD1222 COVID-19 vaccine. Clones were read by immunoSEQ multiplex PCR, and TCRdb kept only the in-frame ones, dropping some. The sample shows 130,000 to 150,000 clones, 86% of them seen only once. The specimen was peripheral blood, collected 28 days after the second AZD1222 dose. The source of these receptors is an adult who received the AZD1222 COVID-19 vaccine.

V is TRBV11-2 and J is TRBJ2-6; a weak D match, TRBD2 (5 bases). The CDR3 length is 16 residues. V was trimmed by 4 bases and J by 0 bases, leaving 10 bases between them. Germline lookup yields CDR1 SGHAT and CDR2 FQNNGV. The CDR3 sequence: CASSSDLNSGANVLTF. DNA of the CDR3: TGTGCCAGCAGCTCGGACTTAAACTCTGGGGCCAACGTCCTGACTTTC.

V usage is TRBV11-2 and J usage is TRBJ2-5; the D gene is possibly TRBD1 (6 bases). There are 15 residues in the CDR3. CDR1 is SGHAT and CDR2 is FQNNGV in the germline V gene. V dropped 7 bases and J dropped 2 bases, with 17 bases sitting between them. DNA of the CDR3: TGTGCCAGCACCAAGGGCGCAGGGGTACAAGAGACCCAGTACTTC. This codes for CASTKGAGVQETQYF. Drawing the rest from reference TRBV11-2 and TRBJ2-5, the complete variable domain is EAGVAQSPRYKIIEKRQSVAFWCNPISGHATLYWYQQILGQGPKLLIQFQNNGVVDDSQLPKDRFSAERLKGVDSTLKIQPAKLEDSAVYLCASTKGAGVQETQYFGPGTRLLVL.